The sequence of this T cell receptor (beta chain) was determined in a study of control samples from healthy donors and cancer patients (TCRdb year 2020). Of note for this clone: This clone's antigen is unknown. The input lacks base qualities; no much larger clone sits a single base away.

Receptor amplification or capture employed the immunoSEQ multiplex PCR assay. The table comes from immuneACCESS by way of TCRdb, which keeps in-frame sequences with V and J called. Part of the clones is missing from these tables; in studies checked, under half for an unresolved V gene and the rest for unknown reasons. Recorded for this sample are tens of thousands of clones; approximately 90% of them occurred a single time. Of the sample, 1.9% falls within the top ten clones. CDR3 length: 13 amino acids, cysteine to phenylalanine. Only the CDR3 part of the read is kept: 39 bases, read in frame from the first base. The V end gives up 5 bases and the J end 6 bases, leaving 7 bases in the junction not matched to a gene.

This TCR was recovered from a woman aged 60 to 75 with head and neck cancer. What was sequenced was PBMCs. The sequence is built from TRBV12-3 or TRBV12-4 and TRBJ2-7, and TRBD2 matches 7 of the central bases. The sequenced DNA is TGTGCCAGCAGTCGGGGGGAAGGGGTCGAGCAGTACTTC. Protein translation: CASSRGEGVEQYF.